This TCR beta chain stems from a study of T-cell memory formation after mild COVID-19. TCRdb passed the 5' RACE reads through MiXCR, listing each CDR3 protein once. Of 40,000 to 60,000 distinct CDR3 sequences in the sample, 9.3% were seen once. This clonotype has just a few counts. The CDR3 contains 17 residues. After removal of 1 base from V and 4 bases from J, the junction contained 8 bases not matched to a gene. Per the germline V gene, CDR1 is SEHNR and CDR2 is FQNEAQ (reference sequence). The chain joins TRBV7-9 to TRBJ2-5; 11 nucleotides match TRBD1. The receptor was isolated from an adult woman who had mild COVID-19 (a few samples of this study predate the infection). Cell type and time point are not known. Sequenced input: PBMCs or a T cell subset sorted from them (not recorded which). CDR3: CASSLGPRTGGRETQYF. The CDR3 nucleotides are TGTGCCAGCAGCTTAGGCCCCCGGACAGGGGGCCGAGAGACCCAGTACTTC.